This T cell receptor (beta chain) appears in the sequencing data of a study of T cell responses to AZD1222 COVID-19 vaccine. Study observations and caveats: Mostly white British, mostly female donors; authors suggested clonal diversity may be underestimated.

Generated by immunoSEQ multiplex PCR, the TCRdb table keeps only in-frame clones and is missing some. There are tens of thousands of clones in the sample; around 87% occur only once, and approximately 25% lies in the top ten. As for this clone: Its antigen is not known.

Germline lookup yields CDR1 MNHEY and CDR2 SMNVEV (reference sequence). The CDR3 covers 13 residues. With 4 bases removed from V and 2 bases from J, the gap between germline ends came to 8 bases. The rearrangement uses TRBV27 and TRBJ1-2, with a possible D match to TRBD1 (6 bases). This specimen consisted of peripheral blood, obtained on day 0 of AZD1222 vaccination. The sequence derives from an adult in good health. Written as DNA, the CDR3 is TGTGCCAGCAGTTCCAGGGGAAACTATGGCTACACCTTC. Amino acids: CASSSRGNYGYTF.